This T cell receptor (beta chain) was sequenced during a study of T cells in Graves' hyperthyroidism and ophthalmopathy. Regarding the study as a whole: Model output signaled ophthalmopathy a median approximately 6 months ahead of onset. Most thyroid clonotypes expanded above 0.001 appeared in blood too. A 13 V-J signature model discriminated ophthalmopathy versus stable hyperthyroidism.

After removal of 0 bases from V and 2 bases from J, the junction contained 3 bases not matched to a gene. This CDR3 is 15 amino acids long. Germline loops: CDR1 SGDLS, CDR2 YYNGEE. In the case of this clonotype: Its antigen is still unknown.

The study left out patients who had uncontrolled infection, other autoimmune disease, pregnancy or lactation. TCR beta CDR3 region amplification was performed from RNA transcripts. Using the HTBI primer set, a first-round RT-PCR was run on the TCR CDR3. TCRdb redid the calling of the multiplex PCR reads with MiXCR, one entry per CDR3 protein. The repertoire holds a few hundred thousand distinct CDR3 sequences, approximately 18% seen once, with 40% to 45% in the top ten. This TCR was recovered from a man in his late teens or twenties with Graves' ophthalmopathy. The material sequenced was blood. The J gene is TRBJ2-7, the V gene TRBV9, with 9 bases lining up with TRBD2. For the CDR3, the DNA is TGTGCCAGCAGCGTAGCTAGCGGGGCGACCTACGAGCAGTACTTC. Residues: CASSVASGATYEQYF.